This is a list of T cell receptor beta chains from one sample in a study of T cell changes during pregnancy in multiple sclerosis. Here immunoSEQ multiplex PCR was the method, and the copy in TCRdb shows in-frame clones only, minus some. This repertoire shows roughly 59,000 clones, roughly 89% found once; its top ten account for 1.1% to 1.5%. The sample in question was peripheral blood, obtained in the third trimester of pregnancy. The receptors here all came from a female donor in good health, enrolled as a control in a pregnancy study. The CDR3 runs from the conserved cysteine through the conserved F or W. D genes are given only for firm matches. Some rows mark clone size as missing; the rest say once, few, many or name a class of expanded clone.

D gene: NA; clone size: NA; J gene: TRBJ1-2; V gene: TRBV6-4; CDR3 protein: CASSERGLGYTF; CDR3 DNA: TGTGCCAGCAGTGAAAGAGGACTTGGCTACACCTTC
D gene: TRBD1; clone size: once; J gene: TRBJ1-4; V gene: TRBV2; CDR3 protein: CASSRDRGRPLF; CDR3 DNA: TGTGCCAGCAGTAGGGACAGGGGGCGTCCGCTTTTT
D gene: NA; clone size: NA; J gene: TRBJ2-1; V gene: TRBV15; CDR3 protein: CATSRDRASFNEQFF; CDR3 DNA: TGTGCCACCAGCAGAGATCGGGCTAGCTTCAATGAGCAGTTCTTC
D gene: TRBD1; clone size: NA; J gene: TRBJ2-2; V gene: TRBV2; CDR3 protein: CASKGGIGTGELFF; CDR3 DNA: TGTGCCAGCAAAGGGGGCATTGGCACCGGGGAGCTGTTTTTT
D gene: TRBD2; clone size: NA; J gene: TRBJ2-3; V gene: TRBV19; CDR3 protein: CASNQGGGAADTQYF; CDR3 DNA: TGTGCCAGTAATCAAGGCGGGGGGGCCGCAGATACGCAGTATTTT
D gene: TRBD2; clone size: NA; J gene: TRBJ2-3; V gene: TRBV4-2; CDR3 protein: CASSQRLAPVDTQYF; CDR3 DNA: TGTGCCAGCAGCCAAAGACTAGCACCGGTAGATACGCAGTATTTT
D gene: NA; clone size: NA; J gene: TRBJ1-4; V gene: TRBV18; CDR3 protein: CASSPQVTGSTNEKLFF; CDR3 DNA: TGTGCCAGCTCACCACAGGTGACAGGATCTACTAATGAAAAACTGTTTTTT
D gene: TRBD1; clone size: NA; J gene: TRBJ1-6; V gene: TRBV6-5; CDR3 protein: CASSYGDRGLGSPLHF; CDR3 DNA: TGTGCCAGCAGTTACGGTGACAGGGGCTTGGGTTCACCCCTCCACTTT
D gene: NA; clone size: few; J gene: TRBJ2-6; V gene: TRBV6-6; CDR3 protein: CASSAKRSGANVLTF; CDR3 DNA: TGTGCCAGCAGTGCAAAGAGGTCTGGGGCCAACGTCCTGACTTTC
D gene: NA; clone size: once; J gene: TRBJ1-2; V gene: TRBV30; CDR3 protein: CACPVTALNYGYTF; CDR3 DNA: TGTGCCTGTCCCGTGACAGCTTTGAACTATGGCTACACCTTC
D gene: TRBD2; clone size: NA; J gene: TRBJ2-7; V gene: TRBV7-2; CDR3 protein: CASSHSGGSYEQYF; CDR3 DNA: TGTGCCAGCAGCCACAGCGGGGGGTCCTACGAGCAGTACTTC
D gene: TRBD2; clone size: NA; J gene: TRBJ2-5; V gene: TRBV5-1; CDR3 protein: CASSLGLAGALEQETQYF; CDR3 DNA: TGCGCCAGCAGCCTGGGACTAGCGGGGGCCCTAGAACAAGAGACCCAGTACTTC
D gene: NA; clone size: NA; J gene: TRBJ1-2; V gene: TRBV5-6; CDR3 protein: CASSLGQIYGYTF; CDR3 DNA: TGTGCCAGCAGCTTGGGACAGATCTATGGCTACACCTTC
D gene: TRBD1; clone size: NA; J gene: TRBJ1-2; V gene: TRBV18; CDR3 protein: CASSPPTGQFAYTF; CDR3 DNA: TGTGCCAGCTCACCACCGACAGGGCAGTTCGCCTACACCTTC